The sequence of this T cell receptor beta chain was determined in a study of cytomegalovirus exposure and HLA in healthy donors. A note on this clone: The target antigen is unknown.

PCR primers comprised 60 Vbeta and 13 Jbeta primers. Assay used: immunoSEQ multiplex PCR; TCRdb lists only in-frame clones, some missing. The repertoire has approximately 140,000 clones, about four fifths of them found once; the top ten carry roughly 3.2%. Trimming took 11 bases from V and 4 from J; bases not matched to a gene: 6. The CDR3 covers 14 residues. Germline lookup yields CDR1 SNHLY and CDR2 FYNNEI. Study observations and caveats: Accurate HLA-A and HLA-B prediction from TCR beta sequences was reported for most subjects.

This receptor was obtained from a man younger than 35 in good health and CMV-seropositive. The source material was PBMCs. The rearrangement links TRBV2 to TRBJ2-2; 11 bases match TRBD1. The CDR3 protein is CAWRGTGGTGELFF. Here the CDR3 DNA reads TGTGCCTGGAGGGGGACAGGGGGCACCGGGGAGCTGTTTTTT.